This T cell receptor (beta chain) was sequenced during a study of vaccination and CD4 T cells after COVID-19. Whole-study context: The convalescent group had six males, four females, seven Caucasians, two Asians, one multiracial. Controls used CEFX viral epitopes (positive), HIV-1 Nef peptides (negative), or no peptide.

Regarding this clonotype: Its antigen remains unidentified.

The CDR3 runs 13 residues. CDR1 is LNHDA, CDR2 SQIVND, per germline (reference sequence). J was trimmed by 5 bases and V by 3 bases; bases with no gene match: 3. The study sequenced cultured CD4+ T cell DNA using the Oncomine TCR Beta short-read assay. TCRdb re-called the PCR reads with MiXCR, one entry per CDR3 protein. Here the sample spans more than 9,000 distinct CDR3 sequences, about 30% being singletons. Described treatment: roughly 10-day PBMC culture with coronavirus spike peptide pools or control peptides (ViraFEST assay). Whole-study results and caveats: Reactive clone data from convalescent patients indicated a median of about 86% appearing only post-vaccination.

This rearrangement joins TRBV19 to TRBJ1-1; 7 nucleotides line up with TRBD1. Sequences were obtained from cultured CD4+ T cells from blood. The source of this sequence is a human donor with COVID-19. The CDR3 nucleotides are TGTGCCAGTAGTATTGAACAGGGGACTGAAGCTTTCTTT. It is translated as CASSIEQGTEAFF.